This T cell receptor beta chain was recorded in a study of neurological immune-mediated disorders. Study results and caveats: None of the CDR3 amino acid sequences of expanded clones recurred across subjects, suggesting private repertoires in all groups.

The sorted libraries were made from over 800,000 CD4+ or CD8+ T cells. This CDR3 is 15 amino acids long. Trimming took off 4 bases at V and 1 base at J, with 14 bases between the two ends. Per the germline V gene, CDR1 is SGHDT and CDR2 is YYEEEE. Each CDR3 protein is one row after TCRdb ran MiXCR on the 5' RACE reads. Of roughly 30,000 distinct CDR3 sequences in the sample, approximately 5.4% are singletons; the top ten hold roughly 1.9%. Ten or more counts support this clonotype. Its antigen is as yet unknown. The specimen was CD4+ T cells from blood. The source of this sequence is a woman between 50 and 59 years old in good health. V usage is TRBV5-6 and J usage is TRBJ1-1; no reliable D call. The CDR3 DNA is TGTGCCAGCAGCATAGACCCTCGGGCGAACACTGAAGCTTTCTTT. It specifies CASSIDPRANTEAFF.